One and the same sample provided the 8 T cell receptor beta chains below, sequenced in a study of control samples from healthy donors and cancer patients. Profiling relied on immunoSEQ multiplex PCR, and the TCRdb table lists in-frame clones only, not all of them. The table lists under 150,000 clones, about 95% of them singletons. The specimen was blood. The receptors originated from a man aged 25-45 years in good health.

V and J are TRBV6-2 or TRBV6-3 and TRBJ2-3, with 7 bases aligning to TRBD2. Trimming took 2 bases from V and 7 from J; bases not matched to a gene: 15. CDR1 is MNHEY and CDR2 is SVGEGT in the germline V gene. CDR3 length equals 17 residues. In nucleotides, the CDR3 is TGTGCCAGCAGTTACACCCAACTAGCGTGGGAGAGGTATACGCAGTATTTT. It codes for CASSYTQLAWERYTQYF.

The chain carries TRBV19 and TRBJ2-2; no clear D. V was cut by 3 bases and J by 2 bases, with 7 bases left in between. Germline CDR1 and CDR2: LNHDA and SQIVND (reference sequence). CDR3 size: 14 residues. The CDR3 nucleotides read TGTGCCAGTAGTATTGGACCTAACACCGGGGAGCTGTTTTTT. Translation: CASSIGPNTGELFF.

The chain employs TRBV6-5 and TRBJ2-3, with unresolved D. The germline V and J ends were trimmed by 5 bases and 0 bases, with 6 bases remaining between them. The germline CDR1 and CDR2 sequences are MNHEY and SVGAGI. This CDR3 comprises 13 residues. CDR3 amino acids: CASSLHSTDTQYF. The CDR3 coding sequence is TGTGCCAGCAGTCTGCATAGCACAGATACGCAGTATTTT.

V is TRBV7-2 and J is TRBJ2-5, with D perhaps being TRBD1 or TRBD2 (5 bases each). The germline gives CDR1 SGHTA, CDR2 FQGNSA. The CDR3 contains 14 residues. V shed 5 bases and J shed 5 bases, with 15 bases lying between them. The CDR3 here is CASSLGTPGETQYF. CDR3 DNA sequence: TGTGCCAGCAGCCTCGGGACCCCGGGGGAGACCCAGTACTTC.

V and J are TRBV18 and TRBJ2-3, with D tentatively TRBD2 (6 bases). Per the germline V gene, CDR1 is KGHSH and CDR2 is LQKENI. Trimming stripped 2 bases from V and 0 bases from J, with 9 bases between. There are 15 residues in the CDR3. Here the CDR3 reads CASSPVAGSTDTQYF. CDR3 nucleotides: TGTGCCAGCTCACCAGTGGCGGGGAGCACAGATACGCAGTATTTT. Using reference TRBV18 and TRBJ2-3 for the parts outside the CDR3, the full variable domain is NAGVMQNPRHLVRRRGQEARLRCSPMKGHSHVYWYRQLPEEGLKFMVYLQKENIIDESGMPKERFSAEFPKEGPSILRIQQVVRGDSAAYFCASSPVAGSTDTQYFGPGTRLTVL.

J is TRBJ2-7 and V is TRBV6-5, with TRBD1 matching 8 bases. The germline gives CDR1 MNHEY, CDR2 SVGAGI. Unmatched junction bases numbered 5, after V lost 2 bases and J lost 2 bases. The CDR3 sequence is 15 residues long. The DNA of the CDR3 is TGTGCCAGCAGTTACGCCAGGGGGCGGACCTACGAGCAGTACTTC. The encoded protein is CASSYARGRTYEQYF.

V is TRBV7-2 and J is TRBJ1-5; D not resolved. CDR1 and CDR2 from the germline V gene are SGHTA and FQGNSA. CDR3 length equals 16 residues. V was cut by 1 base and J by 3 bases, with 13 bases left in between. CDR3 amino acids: CASSLEYGGLNQPQHF. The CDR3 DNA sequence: TGTGCCAGCAGCTTAGAATACGGCGGGCTCAATCAGCCCCAGCATTTT.

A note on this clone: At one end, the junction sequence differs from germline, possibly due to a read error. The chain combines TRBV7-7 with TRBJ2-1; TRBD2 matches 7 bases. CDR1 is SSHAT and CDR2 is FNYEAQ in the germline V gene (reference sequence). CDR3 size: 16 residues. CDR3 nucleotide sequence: TGTGCTAGCAGCCCAAAGGGCGGACTAGGGTTAGATGAGCAGTTCTTC. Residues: CASSPKGGLGLDEQFF.